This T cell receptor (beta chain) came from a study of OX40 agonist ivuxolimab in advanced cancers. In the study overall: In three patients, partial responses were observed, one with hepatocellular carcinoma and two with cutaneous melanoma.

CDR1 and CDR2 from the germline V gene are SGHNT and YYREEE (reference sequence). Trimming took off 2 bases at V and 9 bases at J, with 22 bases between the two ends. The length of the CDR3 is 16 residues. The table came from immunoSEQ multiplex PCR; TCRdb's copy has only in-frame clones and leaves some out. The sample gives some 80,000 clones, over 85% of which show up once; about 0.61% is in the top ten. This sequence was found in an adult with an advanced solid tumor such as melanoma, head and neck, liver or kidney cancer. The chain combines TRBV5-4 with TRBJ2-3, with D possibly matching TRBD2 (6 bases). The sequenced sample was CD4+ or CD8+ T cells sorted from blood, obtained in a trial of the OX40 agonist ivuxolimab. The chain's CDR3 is CASSLRAGGAPGTQYF. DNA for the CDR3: TGTGCCAGCAGCTTACGTGCAGGAGGGGCCCCCGGGACGCAGTATTTT.